The present TCR beta chain was sequenced within a study of T cell responses to AZD1222 COVID-19 vaccine. Some clones are missing from TCRdb's copy, which holds only in-frame ones; the method was immunoSEQ multiplex PCR. This sample has about 150,000 clones; approximately 88% occur once, and the top ten carry approximately 5.1%. CDR3 length: 14 amino acids. V was pared by 2 bases and J by 6 bases, with 4 bases of the junction left unmatched. Germline loops: CDR1 LNHDA, CDR2 SQIVND (reference sequence). The sequence was collected from an adult who received the MenACWY meningococcal vaccine as a control. Material: peripheral blood, obtained 28 days after the second dose of the MenACWY control vaccine. V and J are TRBV19 and TRBJ2-4; TRBD2 agrees at 7 bases. The CDR3 DNA reads as TGTGCCAGTAGTATAAGGTTAGCGGGAAACATTCAGTACTTC. It specifies CASSIRLAGNIQYF.